This T cell receptor beta chain was recovered during a study of blood T cell repertoires in COVID-19. As handled by the study authors: Amplification with reference gene primers provided the estimates of nucleated cell counts. Sequencing used immunoSEQ multiplex PCR; TCRdb keeps in-frame clones, though not all of them. Clone size and V and J calls were adopted from that table, with D and trimming inferred from the DNA. Among 100,000 to 150,000 clones listed, 85% to 90% were seen once. Germline CDR1 reads SSHAT; CDR2 reads FNYEAQ (reference sequence). This CDR3 has 15 amino acids. Of note for this clone: At one of its ends the junction is not consistent with the germline gene, which may arise from a read error.

The TCR comes from a man between 65 and 80 years old with active COVID-19. The specimen sequenced was peripheral blood. The chain joins TRBV7-7 to TRBJ2-1; 15 bases agree with TRBD2. This CDR3 is CASSSGLAGGSEQFF. The CDR3 DNA reads TGTGCTAGCAGCTCCGGACTAGCGGGAGGGTCCGAGCAGTTCTTC.